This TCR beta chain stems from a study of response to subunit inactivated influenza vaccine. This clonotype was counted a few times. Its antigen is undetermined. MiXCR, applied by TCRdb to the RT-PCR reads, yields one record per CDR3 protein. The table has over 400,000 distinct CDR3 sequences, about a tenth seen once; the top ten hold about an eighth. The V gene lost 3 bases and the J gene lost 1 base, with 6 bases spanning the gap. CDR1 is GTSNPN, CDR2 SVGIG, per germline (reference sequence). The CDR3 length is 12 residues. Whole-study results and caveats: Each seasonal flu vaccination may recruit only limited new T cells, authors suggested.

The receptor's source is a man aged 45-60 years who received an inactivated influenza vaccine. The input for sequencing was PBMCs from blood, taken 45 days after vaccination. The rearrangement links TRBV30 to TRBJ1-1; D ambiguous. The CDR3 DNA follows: TGTGCCTGGAGGGTCGGGAACACTGAAGCTTTCTTT. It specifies CAWRVGNTEAFF.